This T cell receptor (beta chain) was sequenced during a study of CD8 T cells in ankylosing spondylitis. TCR beta libraries were made by quantitative 5'-RACE with molecular barcodes. TCRdb re-analysed the 5' RACE reads in MiXCR, keeping a single row per CDR3 protein. Here the sample spans about 540,000 distinct CDR3 sequences, roughly 13% being singletons. In the case of this clonotype: Its antigen is unknown.

The V and J ends lost 0 bases and 7 bases, in that order; junction bases with no gene match: 12. CDR1 and CDR2 from the germline V gene are DFQATT and SNEGSKA (reference sequence). This CDR3 has 16 amino acids. General study results and limits: A number of the motif variants had already been described in reactive arthritis synovial fluid and blood. Clones tied to disease were said to be significantly enriched in matched ankylosing spondylitis synovial fluid. Relatively rare in peripheral blood, disease-linked clones were also CD8+. Among TCR beta sequences, a motif of 7 to 9 highly homologous variants appeared characteristic of ankylosing spondylitis blood.

The TCR was taken from a male donor with ankylosing spondylitis. The chain recombines TRBV20-1 with TRBJ1-5, with TRBD1 matching over 7 bases. Sequenced input: blood, either unsorted or a sorted T cell fraction (not recorded which). The CDR3 sequence: CSARDPTGLPKQPQHF. The DNA of the CDR3 is TGCAGTGCTAGAGACCCGACAGGGCTCCCCAAGCAGCCCCAGCATTTT.